This T cell receptor beta chain came from a study of vaccination effects on CD4 cells after COVID-19. Across the whole study: The median interval between the second dose and post-vaccine sampling was 72 days. General observations from the study: By a late point after vaccination, infection- and vaccine-induced clones had shrunk markedly through clonal contraction. Cross-reactivity with common cold coronaviruses was shown by only 1 of 255 vaccine-induced clones in healthy vaccinees.

V shed 3 bases and J shed 6 bases, with 4 bases lying between them. The CDR3 is 12 amino acids. The V gene's germline CDR1 is SGDLS and CDR2 YYNGEE. Viral peptide pools were used in the ViraFEST assay to expand antigen-specific CD4+ T cells, and sequencing came afterward. Upon completion of 10 days in culture, CD4+ T cells were isolated. The participants, recipients of two vaccine doses, got either BNT162b2 or mRNA-1273. Previously uninfected by SARS-CoV-2, the vaccine recipients also showed negative nucleocapsid antibodies. TCRdb keeps only in-frame clones here, not all; method: immunoSEQ multiplex PCR. Here the sample spans 25,000 to 35,000 clones, 75% to 90% being singletons. This clone was seen more than once but under ten times. As yet, its antigen is unknown.

This chain links TRBV9 with TRBJ1-6; D gene uncertain. This material consisted of CD4+ T cells from PBMCs cultured with SARS-CoV-2 spike peptides, taken after COVID-19 vaccination. This clonotype was sampled from a human donor who received a COVID-19 vaccine. Some clones in this sample may be carry-over from other donors' samples. CDR3 loop: CASSEINSPLHF. CDR3 DNA sequence: TGTGCCAGCAGCGAGATTAATTCACCCCTCCACTTT.